Following are 3 T cell receptor beta chains from one sample sequenced in a study of T cell repertoires in cytomegalovirus infection. These receptors have no known antigen. TCRdb re-called the reads through MiXCR, storing one row per CDR3 protein. The sample gives approximately 910,000 distinct CDR3 sequences, less than 35% of which show up once; about 14% is in the top ten. Sequenced material: cultured CD8+ T cells from PBMCs, taken from culture after CMV antigen stimulation. The receptors shown here come from a human donor in good health (CMV status not recorded). Some clones in this sample may be carry-over from other donors' samples.

This sequence joins TRBV27 and TRBJ1-5; D perhaps matches TRBD1 (5 bases). Deletions cut 8 bases from V and 0 bases from J, with 8 bases between. The CDR3 consists of 13 residues. Germline CDR1 is MNHEY and CDR2 is SMNVEV (reference sequence). CDR3 coding DNA: TGTGCCAGCTCGGACATTAGCAATCAGCCCCAGCATTTT. Amino acids: CASSDISNQPQHF.

The genes are TRBV29-1 and TRBJ1-3; 7 bases align to TRBD1. Unmatched junction bases numbered 0, after V lost 0 bases and J lost 4 bases. Looked up from germline, CDR1 is SQVTM and CDR2 is ANQGSEA. The CDR3 extends over 13 amino acids. CDR3 DNA sequence: TGCAGCGTTGAAGAGGGACAGGGAAACACCATATATTTT. As protein: CSVEEGQGNTIYF.

The V and J genes are TRBV19 and TRBJ2-1; TRBD2 aligns across 13 bases. CDR1 is LNHDA, CDR2 SQIVND, per germline (reference sequence). V was clipped by 7 bases and J by 3 bases; unmatched bases: 3. This CDR3 has 15 residues. The CDR3 nucleotides read TGTGCCAGTATTACTAGCGGGGGGGACTACAATGAGCAGTTCTTC. This gives the protein CASITSGGDYNEQFF.